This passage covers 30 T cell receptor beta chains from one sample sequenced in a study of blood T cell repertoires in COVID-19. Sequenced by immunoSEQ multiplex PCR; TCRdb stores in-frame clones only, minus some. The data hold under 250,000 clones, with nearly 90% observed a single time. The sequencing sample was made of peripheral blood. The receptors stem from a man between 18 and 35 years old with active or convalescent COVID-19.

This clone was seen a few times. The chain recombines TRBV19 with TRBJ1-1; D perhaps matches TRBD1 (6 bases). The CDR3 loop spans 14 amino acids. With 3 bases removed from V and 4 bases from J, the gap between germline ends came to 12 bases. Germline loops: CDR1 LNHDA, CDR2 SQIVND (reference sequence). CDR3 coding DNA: TGTGCCAGTAGTATTTCAGGGGCTGGCACTGAAGCTTTCTTT. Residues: CASSISGAGTEAFF.

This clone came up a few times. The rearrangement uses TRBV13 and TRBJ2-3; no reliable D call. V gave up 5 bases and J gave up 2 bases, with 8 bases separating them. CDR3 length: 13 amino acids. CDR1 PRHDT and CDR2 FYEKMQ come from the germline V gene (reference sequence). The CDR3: CASSELITDTQYF. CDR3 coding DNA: TGTGCCAGCAGCGAGCTTATCACAGATACGCAGTATTTT.

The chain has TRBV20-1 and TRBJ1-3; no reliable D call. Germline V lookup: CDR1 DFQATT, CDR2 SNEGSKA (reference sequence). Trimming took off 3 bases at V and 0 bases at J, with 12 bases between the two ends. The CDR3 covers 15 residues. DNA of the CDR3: TGCAGTGCTAGTTTAGCCGAGCACTCTGGAAACACCATATATTTT. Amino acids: CSASLAEHSGNTIYF.

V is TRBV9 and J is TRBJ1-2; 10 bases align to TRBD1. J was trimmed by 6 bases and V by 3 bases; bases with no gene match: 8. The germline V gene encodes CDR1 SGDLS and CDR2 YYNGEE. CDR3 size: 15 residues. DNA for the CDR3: TGTGCCAGCAGCGCCCAAGGGACAGGGGCAGATGGCTACACCTTC. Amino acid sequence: CASSAQGTGADGYTF.

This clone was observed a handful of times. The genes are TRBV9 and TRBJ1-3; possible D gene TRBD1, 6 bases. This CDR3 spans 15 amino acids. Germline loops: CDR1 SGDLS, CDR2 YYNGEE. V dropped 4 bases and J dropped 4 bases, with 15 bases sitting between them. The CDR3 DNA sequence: TGTGCCAGCAGCACTACAGGGATCAGAGGAAACACCATATATTTT. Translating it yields CASSTTGIRGNTIYF.

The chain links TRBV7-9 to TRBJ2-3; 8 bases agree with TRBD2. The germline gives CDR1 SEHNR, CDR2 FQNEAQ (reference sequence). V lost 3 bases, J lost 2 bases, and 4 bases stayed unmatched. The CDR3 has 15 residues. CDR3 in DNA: TGTGCCAGCAGCTTCCCAGCGGGAGTCACAGATACGCAGTATTTT. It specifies CASSFPAGVTDTQYF. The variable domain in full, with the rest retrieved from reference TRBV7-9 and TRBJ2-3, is DTGVSQNPRHKITKRGQNVTFRCDPISEHNRLYWYRQTLGQGPEFLTYFQNEAQLEKSRLLSDRFSAERPKGSFSTLEIQRTEQGDSAMYLCASSFPAGVTDTQYFGPGTRLTVL.

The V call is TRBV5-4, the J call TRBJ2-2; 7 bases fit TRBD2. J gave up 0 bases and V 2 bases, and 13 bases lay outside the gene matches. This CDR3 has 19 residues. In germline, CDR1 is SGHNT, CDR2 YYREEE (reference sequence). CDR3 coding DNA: TGTGCCAGCAGCTTCGGGTTAGAGGGAGGGCTCGCGAACACCGGGGAGCTGTTTTTT. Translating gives CASSFGLEGGLANTGELFF.

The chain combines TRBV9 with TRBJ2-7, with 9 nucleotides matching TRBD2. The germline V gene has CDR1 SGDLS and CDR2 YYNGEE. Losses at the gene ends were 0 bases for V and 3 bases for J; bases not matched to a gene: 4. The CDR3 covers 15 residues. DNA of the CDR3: TGTGCCAGCAGCGTAGGGGGTAGCGGGGGCTACGAGCAGTACTTC. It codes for CASSVGGSGGYEQYF.

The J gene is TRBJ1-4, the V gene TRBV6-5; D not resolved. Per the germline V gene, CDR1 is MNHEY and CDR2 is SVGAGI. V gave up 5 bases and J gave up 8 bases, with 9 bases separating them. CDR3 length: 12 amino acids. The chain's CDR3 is CASSRRGEKLFF. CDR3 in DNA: TGTGCCAGCAGTAGACGCGGGGAAAAACTGTTTTTT.

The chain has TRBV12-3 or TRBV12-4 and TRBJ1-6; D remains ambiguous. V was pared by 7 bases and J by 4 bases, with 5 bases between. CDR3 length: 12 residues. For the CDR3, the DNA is TGTGCCAGCACCCAATATAATTCACCCCTCCACTTT. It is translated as CASTQYNSPLHF.

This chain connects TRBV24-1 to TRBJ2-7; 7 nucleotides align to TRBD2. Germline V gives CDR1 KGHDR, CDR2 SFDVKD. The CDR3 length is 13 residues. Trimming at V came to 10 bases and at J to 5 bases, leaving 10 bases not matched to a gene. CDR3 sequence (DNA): TGTGCCACATCAAGGGAGGGAATGGACGAGCAGTACTTC. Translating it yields CATSREGMDEQYF.

The CDR3 coding sequence is TGTGCCAGCAGCTTAGGCGACTCAAACTACGAGCAGTACTTC. Translation gives CASSLGDSNYEQYF. V is TRBV7-8 and J is TRBJ2-7; D uncertain. The germline gives CDR1 SGHVS, CDR2 FQNEAQ. The CDR3 is 14 amino acids. V lost 1 base and J 3 bases, leaving 10 bases between the germline ends.

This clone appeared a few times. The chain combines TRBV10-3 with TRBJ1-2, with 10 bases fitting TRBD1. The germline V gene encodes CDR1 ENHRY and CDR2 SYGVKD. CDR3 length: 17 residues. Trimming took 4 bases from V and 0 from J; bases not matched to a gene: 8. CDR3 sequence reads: CAISARTGGASNYGYTF. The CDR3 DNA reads TGTGCCATCAGTGCCCGGACAGGGGGAGCCTCTAACTATGGCTACACCTTC.

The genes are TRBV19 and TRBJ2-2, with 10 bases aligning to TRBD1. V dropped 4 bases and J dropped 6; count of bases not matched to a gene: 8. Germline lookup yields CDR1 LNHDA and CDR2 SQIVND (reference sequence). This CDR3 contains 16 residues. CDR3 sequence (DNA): TGTGCCAGTAGTAAGTCCGGGACAGGGGAAGCCGGGGAGCTGTTTTTT. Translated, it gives CASSKSGTGEAGELFF. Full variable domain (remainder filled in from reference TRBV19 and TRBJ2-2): DGGITQSPKYLFRKEGQNVTLSCEQNLNHDAMYWYRQDPGQGLRLIYYSQIVNDFQKGDIAEGYSVSREKKESFPLTVTSAQKNPTAFYLCASSKSGTGEAGELFFGEGSRLTVL.

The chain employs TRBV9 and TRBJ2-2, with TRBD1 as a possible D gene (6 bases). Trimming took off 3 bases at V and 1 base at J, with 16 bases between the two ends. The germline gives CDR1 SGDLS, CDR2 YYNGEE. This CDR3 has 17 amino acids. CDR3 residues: CASSGGPGQLNTGELFF. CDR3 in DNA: TGTGCCAGCAGCGGGGGACCGGGACAATTGAACACCGGGGAGCTGTTTTTT.

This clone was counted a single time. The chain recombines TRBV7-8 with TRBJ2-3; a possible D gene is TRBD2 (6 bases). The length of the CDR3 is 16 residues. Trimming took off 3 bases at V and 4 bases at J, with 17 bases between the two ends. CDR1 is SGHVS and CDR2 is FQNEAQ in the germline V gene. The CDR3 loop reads CASSFGGRQHSDTQYF. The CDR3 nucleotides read TGTGCCAGCAGCTTCGGTGGGAGGCAGCATTCAGATACGCAGTATTTT.

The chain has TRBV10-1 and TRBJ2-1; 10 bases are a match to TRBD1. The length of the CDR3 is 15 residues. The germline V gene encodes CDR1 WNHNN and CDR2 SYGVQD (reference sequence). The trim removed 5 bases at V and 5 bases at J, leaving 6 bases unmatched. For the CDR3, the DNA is TGCGCCAGCAGTTACCCGGGACAGGGGAACAATGAGCAGTTCTTC. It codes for CASSYPGQGNNEQFF.

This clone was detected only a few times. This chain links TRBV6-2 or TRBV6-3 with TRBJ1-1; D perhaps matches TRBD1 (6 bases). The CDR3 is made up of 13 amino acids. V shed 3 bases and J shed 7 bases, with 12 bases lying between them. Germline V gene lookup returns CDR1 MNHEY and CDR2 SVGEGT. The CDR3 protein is CASSYTGLDEAFF. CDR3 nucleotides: TGTGCCAGCAGTTATACAGGGCTAGATGAAGCTTTCTTT.

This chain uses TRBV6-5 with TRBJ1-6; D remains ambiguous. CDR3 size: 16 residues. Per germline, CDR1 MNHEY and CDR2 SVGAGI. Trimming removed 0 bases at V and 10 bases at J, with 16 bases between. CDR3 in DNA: TGTGCCAGCAGTTACTCGGCGTGGCCAGACGGGTCACCCCTCCACTTT. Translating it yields CASSYSAWPDGSPLHF.

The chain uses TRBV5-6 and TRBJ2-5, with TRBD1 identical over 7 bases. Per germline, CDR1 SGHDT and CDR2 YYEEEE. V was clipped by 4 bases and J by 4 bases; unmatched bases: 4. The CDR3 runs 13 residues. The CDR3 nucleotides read TGTGCCAGCAGCCTGACAGGGTTAGAGACCCAGTACTTC. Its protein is CASSLTGLETQYF.

CDR3 in DNA: TGTGCCAGCAGCCACCGAGCGGGACCTAGCTCCTACGAGCAGTACTTC. This sequence encodes CASSHRAGPSSYEQYF. V is TRBV28 and J is TRBJ2-7; 7 bases agree with TRBD2. With V trimmed by 6 bases and J by 0 bases, 11 bases remained unmatched. The germline V gene has CDR1 MDHEN and CDR2 SYDVKM. The CDR3 is 16 residues long.

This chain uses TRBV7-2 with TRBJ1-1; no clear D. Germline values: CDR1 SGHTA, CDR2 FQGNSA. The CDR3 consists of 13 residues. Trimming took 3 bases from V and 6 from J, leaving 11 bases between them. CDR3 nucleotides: TGTGCCAGCAGCTTGCAGGTAGACCCTGAAGCTTTCTTT. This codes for CASSLQVDPEAFF.

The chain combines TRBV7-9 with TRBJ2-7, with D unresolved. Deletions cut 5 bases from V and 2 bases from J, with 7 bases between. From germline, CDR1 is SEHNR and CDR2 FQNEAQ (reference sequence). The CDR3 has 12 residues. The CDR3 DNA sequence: TGTGCCAGCAGCCTGGCTCCCTACGAGCAGTACTTC. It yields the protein CASSLAPYEQYF.

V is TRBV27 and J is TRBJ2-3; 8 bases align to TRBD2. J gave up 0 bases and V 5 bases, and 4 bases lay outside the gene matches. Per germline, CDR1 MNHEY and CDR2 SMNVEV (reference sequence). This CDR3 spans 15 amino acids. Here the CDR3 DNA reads TGTGCCAGCAGTGGACTAGCAACTAGCACAGATACGCAGTATTTT. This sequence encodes CASSGLATSTDTQYF.

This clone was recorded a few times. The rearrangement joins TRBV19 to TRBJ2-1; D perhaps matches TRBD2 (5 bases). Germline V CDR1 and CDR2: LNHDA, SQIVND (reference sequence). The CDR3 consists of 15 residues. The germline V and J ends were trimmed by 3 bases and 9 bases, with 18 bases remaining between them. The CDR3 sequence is CASSMRSSSPIEQFF. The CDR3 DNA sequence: TGTGCCAGTAGTATGAGGTCTAGCTCGCCGATTGAGCAGTTCTTC.

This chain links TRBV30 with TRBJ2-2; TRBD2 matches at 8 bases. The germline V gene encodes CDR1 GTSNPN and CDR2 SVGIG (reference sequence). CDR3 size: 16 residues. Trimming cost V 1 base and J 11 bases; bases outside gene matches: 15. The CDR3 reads CAWSAQSPGGAIELFF. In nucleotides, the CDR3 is TGTGCCTGGAGTGCCCAGTCCCCCGGGGGGGCAATAGAGCTGTTTTTT.

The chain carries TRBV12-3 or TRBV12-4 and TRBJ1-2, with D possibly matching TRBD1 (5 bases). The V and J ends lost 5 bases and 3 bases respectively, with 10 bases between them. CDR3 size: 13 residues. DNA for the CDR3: TGTGCCAGCAGTCCAGGGTCCTACTATGGCTACACCTTC. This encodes CASSPGSYYGYTF.

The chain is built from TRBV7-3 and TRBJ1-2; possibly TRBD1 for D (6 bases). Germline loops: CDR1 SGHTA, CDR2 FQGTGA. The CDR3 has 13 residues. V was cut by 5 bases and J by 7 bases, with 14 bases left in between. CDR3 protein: CASSQTGSGGYTF. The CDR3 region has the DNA TGTGCCAGCAGCCAAACAGGGTCGGGTGGCTACACCTTC.

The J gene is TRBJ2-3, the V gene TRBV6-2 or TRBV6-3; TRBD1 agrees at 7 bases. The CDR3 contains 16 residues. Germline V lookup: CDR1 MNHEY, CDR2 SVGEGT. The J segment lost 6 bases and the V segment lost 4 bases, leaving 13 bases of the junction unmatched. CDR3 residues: CASSSLPNRGADTQYF. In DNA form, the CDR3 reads TGTGCCAGCAGTTCCCTCCCGAACAGGGGTGCCGATACGCAGTATTTT.

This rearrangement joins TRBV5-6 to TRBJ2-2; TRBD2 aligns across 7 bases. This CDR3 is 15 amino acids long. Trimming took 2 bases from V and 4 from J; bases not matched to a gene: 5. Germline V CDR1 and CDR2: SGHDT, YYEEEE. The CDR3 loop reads CASSFGGRITGELFF. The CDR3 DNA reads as TGTGCCAGCAGCTTTGGCGGGAGAATCACCGGGGAGCTGTTTTTT.